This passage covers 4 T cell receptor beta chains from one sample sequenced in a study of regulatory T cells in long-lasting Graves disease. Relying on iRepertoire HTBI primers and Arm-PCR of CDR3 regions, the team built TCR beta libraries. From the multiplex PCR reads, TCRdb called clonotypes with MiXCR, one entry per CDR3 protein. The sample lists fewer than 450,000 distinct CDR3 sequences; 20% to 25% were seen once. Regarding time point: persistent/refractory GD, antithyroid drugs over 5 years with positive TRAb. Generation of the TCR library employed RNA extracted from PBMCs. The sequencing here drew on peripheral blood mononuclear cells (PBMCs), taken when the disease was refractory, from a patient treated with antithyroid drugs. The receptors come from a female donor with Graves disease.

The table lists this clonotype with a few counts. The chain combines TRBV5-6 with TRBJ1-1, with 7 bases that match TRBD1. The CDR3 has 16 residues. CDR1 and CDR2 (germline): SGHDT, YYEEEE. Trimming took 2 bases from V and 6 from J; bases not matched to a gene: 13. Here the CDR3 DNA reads TGTGCCAGCAGCTTAGAGGGGGCCAGGGGGTATGCTGAAGCTTTCTTT. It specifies CASSLEGARGYAEAFF.

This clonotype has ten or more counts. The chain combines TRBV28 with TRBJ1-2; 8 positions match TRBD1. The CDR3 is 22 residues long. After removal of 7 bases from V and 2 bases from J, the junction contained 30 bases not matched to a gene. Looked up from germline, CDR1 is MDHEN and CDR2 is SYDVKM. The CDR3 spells CASTAGQGLGVSATDLNYGYTF. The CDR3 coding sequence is TGTGCCAGCACCGCAGGACAGGGCTTAGGGGTTTCGGCTACCGATCTAAACTATGGCTACACCTTC.

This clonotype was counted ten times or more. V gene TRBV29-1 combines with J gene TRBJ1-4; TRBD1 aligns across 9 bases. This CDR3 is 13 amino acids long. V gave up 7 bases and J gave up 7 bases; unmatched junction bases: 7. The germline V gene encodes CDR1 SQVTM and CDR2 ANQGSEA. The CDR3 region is CSGTGQGGEKLFF. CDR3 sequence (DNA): TGCAGCGGGACGGGACAGGGAGGTGAAAAACTGTTTTTT.

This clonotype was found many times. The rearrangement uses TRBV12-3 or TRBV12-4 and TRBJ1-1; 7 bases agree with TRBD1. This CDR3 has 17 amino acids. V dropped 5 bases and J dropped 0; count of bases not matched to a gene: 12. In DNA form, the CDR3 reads TGTGCCAGCAGTCCGGACAGGTCGCTAAGGGTGAACACTGAAGCTTTCTTT. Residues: CASSPDRSLRVNTEAFF.